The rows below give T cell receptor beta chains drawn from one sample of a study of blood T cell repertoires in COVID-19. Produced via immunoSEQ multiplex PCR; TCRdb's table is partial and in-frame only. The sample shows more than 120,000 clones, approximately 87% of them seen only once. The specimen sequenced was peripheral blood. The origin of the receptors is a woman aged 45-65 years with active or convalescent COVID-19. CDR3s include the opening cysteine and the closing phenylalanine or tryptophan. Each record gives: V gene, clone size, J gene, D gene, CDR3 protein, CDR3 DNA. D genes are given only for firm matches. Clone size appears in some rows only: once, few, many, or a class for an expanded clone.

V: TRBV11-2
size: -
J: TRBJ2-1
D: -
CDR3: CASSLDTLVALNEQFF
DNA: TGTGCCAGCAGCTTAGATACACTAGTAGCGCTCAATGAGCAGTTCTTC

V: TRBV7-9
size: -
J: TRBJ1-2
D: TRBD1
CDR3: CASSSTGTGRDGYTF
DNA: TGTGCCAGCAGCTCGACCGGGACAGGGAGAGATGGCTACACCTTC

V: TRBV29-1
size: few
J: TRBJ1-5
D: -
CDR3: CSVGGGTNQPQHF
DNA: TGCAGCGTTGGGGGGGGGACTAATCAGCCCCAGCATTTT

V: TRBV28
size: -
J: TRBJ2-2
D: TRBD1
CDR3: CASSSLTGIAGELFF
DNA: TGTGCCAGCAGTTCACTGACAGGGATCGCCGGGGAGCTGTTTTTT

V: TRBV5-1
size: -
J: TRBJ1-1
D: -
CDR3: CASSLVTGYTEAFF
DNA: TGCGCCAGCAGCTTGGTAACAGGGTACACTGAAGCTTTCTTT

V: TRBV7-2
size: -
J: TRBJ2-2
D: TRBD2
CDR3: CASSERTSGRNTGELFF
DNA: TGTGCCAGCAGCGAGCGGACTAGCGGGAGGAACACCGGGGAGCTGTTTTTT

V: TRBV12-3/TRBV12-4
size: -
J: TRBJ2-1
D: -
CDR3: CASSSAGSNEQFF
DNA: TGTGCCAGCAGTTCGGCGGGAAGCAATGAGCAGTTCTTC

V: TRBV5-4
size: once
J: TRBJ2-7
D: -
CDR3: CASSPNTDNYEQYF
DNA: TGTGCCAGCAGCCCCAACACGGACAACTACGAGCAGTACTTC

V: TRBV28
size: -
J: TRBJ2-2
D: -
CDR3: CASSSNTNTGELFF
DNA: TGTGCCAGCAGTTCTAATACGAACACCGGGGAGCTGTTTTTT

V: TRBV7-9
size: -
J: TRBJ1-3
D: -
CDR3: CASSPPSTGNTIYF
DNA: TGTGCCAGCAGCCCACCCTCGACAGGAAACACCATATATTTT

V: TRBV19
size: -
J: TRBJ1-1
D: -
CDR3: CASSIGPLQRTEAFF
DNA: TGTGCCAGTAGTATCGGTCCCCTCCAGCGCACTGAAGCTTTCTTT

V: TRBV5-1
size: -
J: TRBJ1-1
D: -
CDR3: CASSLQENTEAFF
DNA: TGCGCCAGCAGCTTGCAGGAGAACACTGAAGCTTTCTTT

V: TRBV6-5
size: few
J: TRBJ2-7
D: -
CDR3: CASSWGGGWEQYF
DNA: TGTGCCAGCAGTTGGGGCGGCGGCTGGGAGCAGTACTTC

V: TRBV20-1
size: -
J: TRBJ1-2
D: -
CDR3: CSAYTGEGYTF
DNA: TGCAGTGCTTATACAGGAGAGGGCTACACCTTC

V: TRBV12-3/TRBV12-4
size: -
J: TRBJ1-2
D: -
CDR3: CASSLGGNGYTF
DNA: TGTGCCAGCAGTTTAGGAGGGAACGGCTACACCTTC

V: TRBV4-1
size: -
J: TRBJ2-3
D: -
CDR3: CASSQLGLTTDTQYF
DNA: TGCGCCAGCAGCCAACTAGGCCTTACCACAGATACGCAGTATTTT

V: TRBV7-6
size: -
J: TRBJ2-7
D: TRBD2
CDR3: CASSLDPLAAYEQYF
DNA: TGTGCCAGCAGCTTAGATCCACTAGCGGCCTACGAGCAGTACTTC

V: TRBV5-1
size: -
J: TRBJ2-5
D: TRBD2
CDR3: CASSLGEGRQETQYF
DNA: TGCGCCAGCAGCTTGGGGGAGGGGCGCCAAGAGACCCAGTACTTC

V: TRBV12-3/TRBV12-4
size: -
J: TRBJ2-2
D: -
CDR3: CASSFAGELFF
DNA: TGTGCCAGCAGTTTTGCGGGGGAGCTGTTTTTT

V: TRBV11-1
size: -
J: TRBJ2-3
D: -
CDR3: CASSLWAGDTDTQYF
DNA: TGTGCCAGCAGCTTATGGGCAGGGGACACAGATACGCAGTATTTT

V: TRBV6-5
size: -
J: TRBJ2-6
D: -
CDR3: CASSYSRYSGANVLTF
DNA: TGTGCCAGCAGTTACTCGCGATACTCTGGGGCCAACGTCCTGACTTTC

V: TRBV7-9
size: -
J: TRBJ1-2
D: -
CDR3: CASSFSYGYTF
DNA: TGTGCCAGCAGCTTCAGCTATGGCTACACCTTC

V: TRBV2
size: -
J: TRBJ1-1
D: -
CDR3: CASRPDTSNTEAFF
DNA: TGTGCCAGCAGACCCGACACCTCGAACACTGAAGCTTTCTTT

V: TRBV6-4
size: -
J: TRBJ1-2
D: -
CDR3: CASSDTSGRGYTF
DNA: TGTGCCAGCAGTGACACTAGTGGTCGGGGCTACACCTTC

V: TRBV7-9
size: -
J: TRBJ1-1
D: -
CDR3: CASSPITGNTEAFF
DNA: TGTGCCAGCAGCCCGATAACCGGGAACACTGAAGCTTTCTTT

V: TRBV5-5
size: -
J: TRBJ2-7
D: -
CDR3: CASSLGGYEQYF
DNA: TGTGCCAGCAGCTTAGGCGGCTACGAGCAGTACTTC

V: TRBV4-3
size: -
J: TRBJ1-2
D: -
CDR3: CASSQSVKVVPNYGYTF
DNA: TGCGCCAGCAGCCAAAGCGTCAAAGTCGTACCTAACTATGGCTACACCTTC

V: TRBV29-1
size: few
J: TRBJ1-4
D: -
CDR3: CSVGSRNEKLFF
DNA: TGCAGCGTTGGGAGTCGAAATGAAAAACTGTTTTTT

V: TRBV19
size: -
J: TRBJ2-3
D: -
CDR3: CASSPSNTDTQYF
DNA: TGTGCCAGTAGTCCGAGCAACACAGATACGCAGTATTTT

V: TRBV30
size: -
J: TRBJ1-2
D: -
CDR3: CAWSQGLGYGYTF
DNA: TGTGCCTGGTCCCAGGGGCTTGGCTATGGCTACACCTTC

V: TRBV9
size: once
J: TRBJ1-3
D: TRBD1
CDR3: CASSPTGATGNTIYF
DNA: TGTGCCAGCAGCCCAACAGGGGCCACTGGAAACACCATATATTTT

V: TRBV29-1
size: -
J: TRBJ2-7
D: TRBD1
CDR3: CSVEGGPGGYYEQYF
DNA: TGCAGCGTTGAAGGAGGGCCAGGGGGCTACTACGAGCAGTACTTC

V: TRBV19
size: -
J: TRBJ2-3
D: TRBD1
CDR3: CASSIFGDRVDTDTQYF
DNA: TGTGCCAGTAGTATATTTGGGGACAGGGTCGACACAGATACGCAGTATTTT

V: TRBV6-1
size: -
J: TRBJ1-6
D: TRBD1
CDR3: CASSVGGQGLALSPLHF
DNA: TGTGCCAGCAGTGTGGGGGGACAGGGCTTGGCTCTGTCACCCCTCCACTTT

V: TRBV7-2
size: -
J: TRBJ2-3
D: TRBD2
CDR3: CASSRSGNTQYF
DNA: TGTGCCAGCAGCCGTAGCGGGAATACGCAGTATTTT

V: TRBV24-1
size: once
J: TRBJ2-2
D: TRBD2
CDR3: CATSEPIAGGPAGELFF
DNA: TGTGCCACCAGTGAACCAATAGCGGGAGGGCCCGCCGGGGAGCTGTTTTTT

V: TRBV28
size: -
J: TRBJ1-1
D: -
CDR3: CASSLTVGGGNTEAFF
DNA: TGTGCCAGCAGTTTAACCGTCGGGGGGGGGAACACTGAAGCTTTCTTT

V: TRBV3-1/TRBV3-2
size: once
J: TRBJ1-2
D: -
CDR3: CASSREVTGDRHGYTF
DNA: TGTGCCAGCAGCCGGGAAGTCACGGGGGACCGGCATGGCTACACCTTC

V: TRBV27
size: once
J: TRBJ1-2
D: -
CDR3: CASSSRQENYGYTF
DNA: TGTGCCAGCAGTTCCAGACAGGAAAACTATGGCTACACCTTC

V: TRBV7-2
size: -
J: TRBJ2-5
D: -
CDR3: CASSPPEETQYF
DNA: TGTGCCAGCAGCCCTCCGGAAGAGACCCAGTACTTC

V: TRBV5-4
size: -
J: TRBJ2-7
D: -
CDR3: CASSLETGSYEQYF
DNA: TGTGCCAGCAGCTTGGAGACAGGCTCCTACGAGCAGTACTTC

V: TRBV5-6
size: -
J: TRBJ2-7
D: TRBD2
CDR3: CASSSPGLADYSYEQYF
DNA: TGTGCCAGCAGCTCCCCGGGACTAGCGGATTACTCCTACGAGCAGTACTTC

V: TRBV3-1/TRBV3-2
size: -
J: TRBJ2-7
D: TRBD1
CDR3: CASSQAGQGHSYEQYF
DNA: TGTGCCAGCAGCCAAGCTGGACAGGGGCACTCCTACGAGCAGTACTTC

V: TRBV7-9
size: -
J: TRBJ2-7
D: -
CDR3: CASSGQGSIREQYF
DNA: TGTGCCAGCAGCGGGCAGGGCAGTATCAGAGAGCAGTACTTC

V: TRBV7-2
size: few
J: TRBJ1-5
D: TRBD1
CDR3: CASSYRQGDNQPQHF
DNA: TGTGCCAGCAGCTATCGACAGGGCGACAATCAGCCCCAGCATTTT

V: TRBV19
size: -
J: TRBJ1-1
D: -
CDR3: CASSLKPNTEAFF
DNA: TGTGCCAGTAGTCTGAAGCCGAACACTGAAGCTTTCTTT